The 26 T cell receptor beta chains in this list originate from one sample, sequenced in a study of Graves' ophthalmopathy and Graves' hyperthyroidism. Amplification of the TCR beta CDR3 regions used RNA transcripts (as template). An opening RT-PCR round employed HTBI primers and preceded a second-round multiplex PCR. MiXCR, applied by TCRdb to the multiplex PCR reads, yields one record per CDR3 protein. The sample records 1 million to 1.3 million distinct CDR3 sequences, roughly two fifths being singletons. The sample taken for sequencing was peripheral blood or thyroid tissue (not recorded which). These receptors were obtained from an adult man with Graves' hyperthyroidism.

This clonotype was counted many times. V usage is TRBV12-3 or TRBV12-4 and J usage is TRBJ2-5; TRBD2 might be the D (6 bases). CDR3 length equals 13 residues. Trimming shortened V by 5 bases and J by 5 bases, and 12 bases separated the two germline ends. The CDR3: CASSAGRSETQYF. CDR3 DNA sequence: TGTGCCAGCAGTGCGGGACGGTCGGAGACCCAGTACTTC.

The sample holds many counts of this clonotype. The CDR3 DNA reads as TGCAGCGTCGTTGCTACAGGGGGCACTGAAGCTTTCTTT. Translating gives CSVVATGGTEAFF. The gene calls are TRBV29-1 and TRBJ1-1, with 8 bases identical to TRBD1. J gave up 4 bases and V 6 bases, and 7 bases lay outside the gene matches. CDR1 and CDR2 (germline): SQVTM, ANQGSEA. The CDR3 is 13 residues long.

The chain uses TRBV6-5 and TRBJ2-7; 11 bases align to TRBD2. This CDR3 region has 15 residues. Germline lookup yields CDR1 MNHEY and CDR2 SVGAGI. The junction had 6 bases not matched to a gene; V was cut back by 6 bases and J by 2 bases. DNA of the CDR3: TGTGCCAGCAGAAGTCTAGCGGGGGGAACCTACGAGCAGTACTTC. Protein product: CASRSLAGGTYEQYF.

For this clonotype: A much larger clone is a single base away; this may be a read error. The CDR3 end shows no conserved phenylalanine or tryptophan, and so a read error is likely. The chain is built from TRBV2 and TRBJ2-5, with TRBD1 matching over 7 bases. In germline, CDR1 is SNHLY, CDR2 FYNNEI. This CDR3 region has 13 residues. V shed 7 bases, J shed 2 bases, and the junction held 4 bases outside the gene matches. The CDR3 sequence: CASNRGQQETQYS. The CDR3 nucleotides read TGTGCCAGCAACAGGGGACAGCAAGAGACCCAGTACTCC.

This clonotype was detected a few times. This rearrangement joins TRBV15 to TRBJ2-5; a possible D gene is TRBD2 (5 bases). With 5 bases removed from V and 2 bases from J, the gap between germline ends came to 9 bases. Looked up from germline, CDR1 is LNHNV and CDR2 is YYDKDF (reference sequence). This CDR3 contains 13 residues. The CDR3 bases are TGTGCCACCAGCCCACGGGGACAAGAGACCCAGTACTTC. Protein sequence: CATSPRGQETQYF.

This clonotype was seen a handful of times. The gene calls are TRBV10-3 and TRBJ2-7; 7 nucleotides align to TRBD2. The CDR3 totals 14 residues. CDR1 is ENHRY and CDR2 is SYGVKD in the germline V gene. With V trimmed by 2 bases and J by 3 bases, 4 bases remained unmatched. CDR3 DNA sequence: TGTGCCATCAGTGAGGGCGGGGGAGACTACGAGCAGTACTTC. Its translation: CAISEGGGDYEQYF.

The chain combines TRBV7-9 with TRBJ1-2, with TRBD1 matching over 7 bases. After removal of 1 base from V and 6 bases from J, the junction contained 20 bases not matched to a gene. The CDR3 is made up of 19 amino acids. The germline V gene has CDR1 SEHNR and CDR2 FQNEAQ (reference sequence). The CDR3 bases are TGTGCCAGCAGCTTAGGTCTACAGGGGATCAGTTTCAGGATGGATGGCTACACCTTC. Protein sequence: CASSLGLQGISFRMDGYTF.

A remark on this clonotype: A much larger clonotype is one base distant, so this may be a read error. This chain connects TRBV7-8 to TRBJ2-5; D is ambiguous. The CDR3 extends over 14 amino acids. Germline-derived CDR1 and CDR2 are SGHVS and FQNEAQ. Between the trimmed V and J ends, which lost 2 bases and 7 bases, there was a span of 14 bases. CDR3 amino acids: CASSLIGRPGTQYF. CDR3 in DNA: TGTGCCAGCAGCTTAATCGGCCGACCGGGGACCCAGTACTTC.

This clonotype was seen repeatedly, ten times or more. The CDR3 DNA is TGCAGTGCTGCCAGACAGGGGAGGCAAGAGACCCAGTACTTC. This gives the protein CSAARQGRQETQYF. The chain carries TRBV20-1 and TRBJ2-5; 8 bases map to TRBD1. The CDR3 is made up of 14 amino acids. The germline gives CDR1 DFQATT, CDR2 SNEGSKA (reference sequence). Trimming cost V 5 bases and J 2 bases; bases outside gene matches: 7.

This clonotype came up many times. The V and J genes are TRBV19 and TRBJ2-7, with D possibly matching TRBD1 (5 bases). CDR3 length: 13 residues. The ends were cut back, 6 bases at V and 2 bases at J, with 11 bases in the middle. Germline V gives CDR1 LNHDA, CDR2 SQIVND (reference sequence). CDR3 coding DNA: TGTGCCAGTAGGTCGACAGATACCTACGAGCAGTACTTC. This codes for CASRSTDTYEQYF.

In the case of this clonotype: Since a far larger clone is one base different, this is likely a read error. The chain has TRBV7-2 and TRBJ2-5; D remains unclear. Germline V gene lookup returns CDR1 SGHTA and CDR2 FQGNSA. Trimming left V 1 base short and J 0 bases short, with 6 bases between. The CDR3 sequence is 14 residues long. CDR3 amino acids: CASSLVEYQETQYF. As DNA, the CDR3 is TGTGCCAGCAGCTTAGTCGAGTACCAAGAGACCCAGTACTTC.

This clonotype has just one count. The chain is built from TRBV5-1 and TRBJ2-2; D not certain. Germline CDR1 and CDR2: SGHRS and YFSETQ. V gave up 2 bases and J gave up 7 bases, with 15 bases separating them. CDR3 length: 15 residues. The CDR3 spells CASSLFLRGGGELFF. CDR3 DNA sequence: TGCGCCAGCAGCTTATTTCTTCGTGGTGGCGGGGAGCTGTTTTTT.

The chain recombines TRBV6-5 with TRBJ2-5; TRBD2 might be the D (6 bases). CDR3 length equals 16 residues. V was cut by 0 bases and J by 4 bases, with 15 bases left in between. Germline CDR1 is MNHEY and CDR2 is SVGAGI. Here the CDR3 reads CASSYSHGRFLETQYF. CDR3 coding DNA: TGTGCCAGCAGTTACTCGCACGGGAGATTCTTAGAGACCCAGTACTTC.

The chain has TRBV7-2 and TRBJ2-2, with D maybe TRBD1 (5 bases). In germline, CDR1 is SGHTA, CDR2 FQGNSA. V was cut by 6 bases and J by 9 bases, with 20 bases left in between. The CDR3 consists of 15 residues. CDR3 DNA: TGTGCCAGCAGAGGGGCAGGGATGATTCTACGGGAGCTGTTTTTT. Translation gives CASRGAGMILRELFF.

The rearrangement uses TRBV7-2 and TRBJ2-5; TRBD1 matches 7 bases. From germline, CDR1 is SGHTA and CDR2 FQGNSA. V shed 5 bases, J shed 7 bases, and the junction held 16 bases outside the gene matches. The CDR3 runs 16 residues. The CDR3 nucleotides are TGTGCCAGCAGCGGATGGGACAGCCGAACCAAAAGGACCCAGTACTTC. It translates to CASSGWDSRTKRTQYF.

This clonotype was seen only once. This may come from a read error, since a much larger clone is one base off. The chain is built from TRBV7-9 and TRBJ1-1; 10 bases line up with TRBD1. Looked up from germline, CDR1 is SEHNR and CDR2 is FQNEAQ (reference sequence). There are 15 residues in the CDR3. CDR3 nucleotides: TGCGCCAGCAACCACAGACAGGGGGCGAACACTGAAGCTTTCTTT. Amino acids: CASNHRQGANTEAFF.

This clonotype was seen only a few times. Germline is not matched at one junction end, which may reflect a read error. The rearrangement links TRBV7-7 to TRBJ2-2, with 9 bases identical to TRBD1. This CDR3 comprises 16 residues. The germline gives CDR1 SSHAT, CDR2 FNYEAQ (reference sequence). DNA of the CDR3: TGTGCTAGCAGCTTAGGATGGACAGGGGAGAGCGGGGAGCTGTTTTTT. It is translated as CASSLGWTGESGELFF.

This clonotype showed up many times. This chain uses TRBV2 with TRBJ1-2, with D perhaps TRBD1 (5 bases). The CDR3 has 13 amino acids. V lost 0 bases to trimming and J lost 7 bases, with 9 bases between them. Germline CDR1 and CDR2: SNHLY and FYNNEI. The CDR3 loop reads CASSEAGTSGYTF. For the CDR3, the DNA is TGTGCCAGCAGTGAAGCGGGGACGTCTGGCTACACCTTC.

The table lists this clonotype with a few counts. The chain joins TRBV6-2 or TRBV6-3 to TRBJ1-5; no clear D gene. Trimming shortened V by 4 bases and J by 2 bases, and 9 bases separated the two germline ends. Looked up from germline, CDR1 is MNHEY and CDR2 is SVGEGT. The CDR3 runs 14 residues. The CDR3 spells CASSWAVGNQPQHF. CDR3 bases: TGTGCCAGCAGTTGGGCGGTCGGCAATCAGCCCCAGCATTTT.

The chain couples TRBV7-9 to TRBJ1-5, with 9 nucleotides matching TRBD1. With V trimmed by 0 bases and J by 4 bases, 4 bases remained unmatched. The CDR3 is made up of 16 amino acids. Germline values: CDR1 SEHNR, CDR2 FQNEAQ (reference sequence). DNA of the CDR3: TGTGCCAGCAGCTTAGCGTCCGGGACAGGGAATCAGCCCCAGCATTTT. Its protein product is CASSLASGTGNQPQHF.

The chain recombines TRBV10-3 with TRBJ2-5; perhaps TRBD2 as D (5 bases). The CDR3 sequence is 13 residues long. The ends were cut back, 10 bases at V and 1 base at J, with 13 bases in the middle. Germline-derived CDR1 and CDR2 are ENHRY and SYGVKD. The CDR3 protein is CATSKAVQETQYF. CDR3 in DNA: TGTGCCACCTCAAAAGCGGTCCAAGAGACCCAGTACTTC.

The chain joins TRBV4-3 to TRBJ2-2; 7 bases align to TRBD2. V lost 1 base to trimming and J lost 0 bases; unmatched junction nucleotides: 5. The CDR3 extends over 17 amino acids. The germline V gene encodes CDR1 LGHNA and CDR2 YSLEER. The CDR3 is CASSQVGGTSNTGELFF. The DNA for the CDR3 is TGCGCCAGCAGCCAAGTGGGAGGGACCTCGAACACCGGGGAGCTGTTTTTT.

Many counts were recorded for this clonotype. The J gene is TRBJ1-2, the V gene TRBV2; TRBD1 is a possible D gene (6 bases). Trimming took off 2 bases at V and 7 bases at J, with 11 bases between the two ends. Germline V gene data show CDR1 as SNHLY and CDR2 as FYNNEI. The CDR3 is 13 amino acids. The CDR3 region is CASSEQGPGGYTF. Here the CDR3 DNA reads TGTGCCAGCAGTGAACAGGGGCCTGGTGGCTACACCTTC.

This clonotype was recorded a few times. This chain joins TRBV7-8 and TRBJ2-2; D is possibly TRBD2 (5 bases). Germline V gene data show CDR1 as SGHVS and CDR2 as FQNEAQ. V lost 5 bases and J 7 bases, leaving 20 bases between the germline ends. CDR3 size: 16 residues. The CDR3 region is CASSPWTSLDYGELFF. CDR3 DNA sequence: TGTGCCAGCAGCCCCTGGACGAGTCTCGACTACGGGGAGCTGTTTTTT.

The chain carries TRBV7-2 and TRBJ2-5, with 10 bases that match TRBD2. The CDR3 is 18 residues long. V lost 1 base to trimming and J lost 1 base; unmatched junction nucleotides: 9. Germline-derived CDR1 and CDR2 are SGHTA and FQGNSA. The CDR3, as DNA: TGTGCCAGCAGCTTAGAGTTTCGTAGCGGGGGGTCCCAAGAGACCCAGTACTTC. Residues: CASSLEFRSGGSQETQYF. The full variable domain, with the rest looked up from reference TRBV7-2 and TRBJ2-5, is GAGVSQSPSNKVTEKGKDVELRCDPISGHTALYWYRQSLGQGLEFLIYFQGNSAPDKSGLPSDRFSAERTGGSVSTLTIQRTQQEDSAVYLCASSLEFRSGGSQETQYFGPGTRLLVL.

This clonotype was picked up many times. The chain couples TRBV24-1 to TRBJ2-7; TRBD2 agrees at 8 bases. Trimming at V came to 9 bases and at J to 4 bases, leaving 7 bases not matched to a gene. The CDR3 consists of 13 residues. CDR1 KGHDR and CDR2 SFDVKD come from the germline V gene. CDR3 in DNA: TGTGCCACCCACAGCGGGAGAGGGTACGAGCAGTACTTC. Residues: CATHSGRGYEQYF.